This is a list of T cell receptor beta chains from one sample in a study of T-cell memory formation after mild COVID-19. TCRdb analysed the 5' RACE reads with MiXCR anew, one entry per CDR3 protein. The data contain just under 50,000 distinct CDR3 sequences, 9% to 15% of them singletons. Sample: PBMCs or a T cell subset sorted from them (not recorded which). The origin of the receptors is a man aged 18 to 29 who had mild COVID-19 (a few samples of this study predate the infection). Cell type and time point are not known. The CDR3 runs from the conserved cysteine through the conserved F or W. D genes are given only for firm matches. A row's size may be missing; if present it is once, few, many or a size class.

>NA|TRBJ2-4|TRBV6-2/TRBV6-3|NA
TGTGCCAGCAGTTACCGGGCCGAGGGAGCCAAAAACATTCAGTACTTC
CASSYRAEGAKNIQYF
>NA|TRBJ2-1|TRBV12-3/TRBV12-4|NA
TGTGCCAGCGCCACTATCCTCGAAGGGAATGAGCAGTTCTTC
CASATILEGNEQFF
>NA|TRBJ1-5|TRBV4-1|TRBD1
TGCGCCAGCAGCCGACAGGGGTTAGCAGGGGTGGGCAATCAGCCCCAGCATTTT
CASSRQGLAGVGNQPQHF
>NA|TRBJ1-4|TRBV15|NA
TGTGCCACCAGCAGAGCAGGAGCCAATAATGAAAAACTGTTTTTT
CATSRAGANNEKLFF
>few|TRBJ2-3|TRBV6-5|NA
TGTGCCAGCAGGAGGGGATGGAGCACAGATACGCAGTATTTT
CASRRGWSTDTQYF
>NA|TRBJ2-7|TRBV4-1|TRBD1
TGCGCCAGCAGCCAAGGGACAGGGACCTACGAGCAGTACTTC
CASSQGTGTYEQYF
>NA|TRBJ2-7|TRBV5-5|NA
TGTGCCAGCAGCTTACGCGCAGAATCCTACGAGCAGTACTTC
CASSLRAESYEQYF
>few|TRBJ2-1|TRBV24-1|TRBD2
TGTGCCACCGAACCAGCGGGGGCCTACAATGAGCAGTTCTTC
CATEPAGAYNEQFF
>few|TRBJ2-1|TRBV28|NA
TGTGCCAGCAAGGAGGGAGTCCGTGAGCAGTTCTTC
CASKEGVREQFF
>NA|TRBJ2-3|TRBV29-1|TRBD2
TGCAGCGTTGTAGGACTAGCGGGGGGCGATACGCAGTATTTT
CSVVGLAGGDTQYF
>many|TRBJ2-7|TRBV9|NA
TGTGCCAGCAGCGTAGATAGCCTGCGCGCCGAGCAGTACTTC
CASSVDSLRAEQYF
>NA|TRBJ1-1|TRBV12-3/TRBV12-4|NA
TGTGCCAGCAGTGGGAGGAACACTGAAGCTTTCTTT
CASSGRNTEAFF
>many|TRBJ2-1|TRBV7-3|TRBD2
TGTGCCAGCTCTGTCCTAGCGGGGTACAATGAGCAGTTCTTC
CASSVLAGYNEQFF
>few|TRBJ2-5|TRBV7-8|NA
TGTGCCAGCAGGCAGGACAGCACAGCGGAACAAGAGACCCAGTACTTC
CASRQDSTAEQETQYF
>many|TRBJ2-1|TRBV6-4|NA
TGTGCCAGCAGTGACGGCACGGACCCCTACAATGAGCAGTTCTTC
CASSDGTDPYNEQFF
>many|TRBJ2-3|TRBV7-2|NA
TGTGCCAGCAGCTCCGTGGAGGGGTCCGTCGATACGCAGTATTTT
CASSSVEGSVDTQYF
>medium-sized|TRBJ2-1|TRBV5-1|TRBD2
TGCGCCAGCAGCTTGGCCCCCCTAGCGGGGGGTTACAATGAGCAGTTCTTC
CASSLAPLAGGYNEQFF
>few|TRBJ2-3|TRBV7-2|NA
TGTGCCAGCAGCTTATTGGTTACGCAGTATTTT
CASSLLVTQYF
>NA|TRBJ1-1|TRBV7-2|NA
TGTGCCAGCAGCTTAGGTACAGGGTATGAAGCTTTCTTT
CASSLGTGYEAFF
>few|TRBJ2-3|TRBV5-1|TRBD2
TGCGCCAGCAGCAGTACTAGCGGGGGCACAGATACGCAGTATTTT
CASSSTSGGTDTQYF
>few|TRBJ2-6|TRBV24-1|NA
TGTGCCACCAGTATTCCTGGGGCCAACGTCCTGACTTTC
CATSIPGANVLTF
>many|TRBJ2-7|TRBV9|NA
TGTGCCAGCAGCGTACAGGGTGTTCCCTACGAGCAGTACTTC
CASSVQGVPYEQYF
>many|TRBJ1-6|TRBV5-1|NA
TGCGCCAGCAGCTTGGAGGGACAACGTAATTCACCCCTCCACTTT
CASSLEGQRNSPLHF
>few|TRBJ2-6|TRBV4-3|NA
TGCGCCAGCAGCCGGCATGGGGCTGGGGCCAACGTCCTGACTTTC
CASSRHGAGANVLTF
>few|TRBJ2-1|TRBV7-2|NA
TGTGCCAGCAGCCCGGGGACCCTCAATGAGCAGTTCTTC
CASSPGTLNEQFF
>few|TRBJ2-7|TRBV12-3/TRBV12-4|NA
TGTGCCAGCAGTTTTTCTTACCAAGGAGAGACCGAGCAGTACTTC
CASSFSYQGETEQYF
>NA|TRBJ1-1|TRBV5-5|NA
TGTGCCAGCAGCTTTATTCGAGAACTCGAAGCTTTCTTT
CASSFIRELEAFF
>few|TRBJ2-5|TRBV5-6|NA
TGTGCCAGCAGCCAAATAAAGAGAACTAGCTGGGAAGAGACCCAGTACTTC
CASSQIKRTSWEETQYF
>NA|TRBJ2-2|TRBV11-1|NA
TGTGCCAGCAGCCAAGAAGTCTGGAGCGGGGAGCTGTTTTTT
CASSQEVWSGELFF
>few|TRBJ1-2|TRBV7-2|TRBD1
TGTGCCAGCAGCTTAGGAGGACAGGGGGGTGGCTACACCTTC
CASSLGGQGGGYTF
>many|TRBJ2-3|TRBV7-3|NA
TGTGCCAGCAGCTTAAATGGCGTTCTGCAGTATTTT
CASSLNGVLQYF
>many|TRBJ2-6|TRBV7-2|NA
TGTGCCAGCAGCTACAACTCTGGGGCCAACGTCCTGACTTTC
CASSYNSGANVLTF
>many|TRBJ2-1|TRBV12-3/TRBV12-4|NA
TGTGCCAGCAGTATGACAGGTGAACAGGGAGTCAATGAGCAGTTCTTC
CASSMTGEQGVNEQFF
>few|TRBJ1-1|TRBV5-6|TRBD1
TGTGCCAGCAGCTTCGACAGGGGTGAAGCTTTCTTT
CASSFDRGEAFF
>few|TRBJ2-5|TRBV7-7|NA
TGTGCCAGCAGCTTAGGTTCTAGCCGGGGACCAGAGACCCAGTACTTC
CASSLGSSRGPETQYF
>few|TRBJ1-4|TRBV5-1|TRBD1
TGCGCCAGCAGCTTGGCCTCGACAGGGGGTGAAAAACTGTTTTTT
CASSLASTGGEKLFF
>NA|TRBJ2-7|TRBV18|NA
TGTGCCAGCTCAACAGACAGTTACGAGCAGTACTTC
CASSTDSYEQYF
>many|TRBJ1-2|TRBV20-1|NA
TGCAGTGCTAGAGACGAGGGGAGCTATGGCTACACCTTC
CSARDEGSYGYTF
>few|TRBJ1-5|TRBV4-3|NA
TGCGCCAGCAGCCAAACCCCGCAGGGGAATCAGCCCCAGCATTTT
CASSQTPQGNQPQHF
>few|TRBJ1-1|TRBV5-6|TRBD1
TGTGCCAGCAGCTTGGTCGGGACAGGGGGCGCGGAGGCTTTCTTT
CASSLVGTGGAEAFF
>NA|TRBJ2-1|TRBV12-3/TRBV12-4|TRBD2
TGTGCCAGCAGTTTTTATGGACTAGGGAATGAGCAGTTCTTC
CASSFYGLGNEQFF
>NA|TRBJ1-3|TRBV5-1|NA
TGCGCCAGCAGCACCGGAGGAAACTCTGGAAACACCATATATTTT
CASSTGGNSGNTIYF
>few|TRBJ2-7|TRBV15|NA
TGTGCCACCAGCAGAGACGGCCGAGGTTCCGAGCAGTACTTC
CATSRDGRGSEQYF
>few|TRBJ1-5|TRBV2|NA
TGTGCCAGCAGTGTAGGGTCGGATCAGCCCCAGCATTTT
CASSVGSDQPQHF
>NA|TRBJ2-1|TRBV6-2/TRBV6-3|NA
TGTGCCAGCACGATGCGTAATAGCAATGAGCAGTTCTTC
CASTMRNSNEQFF
>few|TRBJ1-2|TRBV7-9|NA
TGTGCGGGCAGGGGCGAAGATGGCTACACCTTC
CAGRGEDGYTF
>few|TRBJ1-2|TRBV7-9|NA
TGTGCCAGCAGCTCCGACAGCCCCGCTGGCTACACCTTC
CASSSDSPAGYTF
>few|TRBJ2-5|TRBV11-2|TRBD2
TGTGCCAGCAGGAGGACTAGCGGGGGGGTAGTGGAGACCCAGTACTTC
CASRRTSGGVVETQYF
>NA|TRBJ1-5|TRBV19|NA
TGTGCCAGTACTTATATAGCTAGCAATCAGCCCCAGCATTTT
CASTYIASNQPQHF
>NA|TRBJ2-5|TRBV3-1|TRBD1
TGTGCCAGCAGTCCCCAGGGGGCGGGGGAGACCCAGTACTTC
CASSPQGAGETQYF
>NA|TRBJ2-3|TRBV20-1|NA
TGCAGCGCTTGGCTCGGGGGGCACTCTAGCACAGATACGCAGTATTTT
CSAWLGGHSSTDTQYF
>once|TRBJ1-1|TRBV7-9|NA
TGTGCCAGCAGCCATCCGGGACGAAGTGAAGCTTTCTTT
CASSHPGRSEAFF
>few|TRBJ2-2|TRBV6-5|TRBD2
TGTGCCAGCAGGGGACTAGCGGGGGGGCCTAGCGGGGAGCTGTTTTTT
CASRGLAGGPSGELFF